The 8 T cell receptor beta chains below come from one sample, sequenced in a study of T cell responses to AZD1222 COVID-19 vaccine. Generated by immunoSEQ multiplex PCR, the TCRdb table keeps only in-frame clones and is missing some. The sample contains about 83,000 clones, 70% to 90% of which appear only once. The source material was peripheral blood, sampled on day 0 of MenACWY control vaccination. These receptor sequences come from an adult in good health.

V usage is TRBV5-4 and J usage is TRBJ2-7, with a possible D match to TRBD1 (5 bases). CDR3 length: 15 residues. V lost 4 bases to trimming and J lost 0 bases, with 14 bases between them. Germline CDR1 is SGHNT and CDR2 is YYREEE (reference sequence). The CDR3 nucleotides are TGTGCCAGCAGCCCCTCGTGGGGCGCCTCCTACGAGCAGTACTTC. This sequence encodes CASSPSWGASYEQYF.

The chain recombines TRBV19 with TRBJ2-4, with D perhaps matching TRBD2 (6 bases). V shed 2 bases and J shed 0 bases, with 11 bases lying between them. This CDR3 has 16 residues. Germline loops: CDR1 LNHDA, CDR2 SQIVND (reference sequence). Written as DNA, the CDR3 is TGTGCCAGTAGTATAAAACGGGAGATAGCCAAAAACATTCAGTACTTC. This gives the protein CASSIKREIAKNIQYF.

The rearrangement joins TRBV27 to TRBJ2-7; either TRBD1 or TRBD2 may fit D (6 bases each). The ends were cut back, 8 bases at V and 2 bases at J, with 13 bases in the middle. Germline values: CDR1 MNHEY, CDR2 SMNVEV (reference sequence). The CDR3 is made up of 13 amino acids. CDR3 nucleotide sequence: TGTGCCAGCGGGGCTGGGGGGCCCTACGAGCAGTACTTC. Amino acids: CASGAGGPYEQYF.

This chain uses TRBV19 with TRBJ2-7; TRBD1 is a possible D gene (6 bases). Germline lookup yields CDR1 LNHDA and CDR2 SQIVND (reference sequence). The CDR3 consists of 16 residues. V was cut by 3 bases and J by 1 base, with 16 bases left in between. CDR3 DNA sequence: TGTGCCAGTAGTATCAGGCCAGGGGCCCCATCCTACGAGCAGTACTTC. Translating gives CASSIRPGAPSYEQYF.

V gene TRBV6-1 combines with J gene TRBJ1-3; possible D gene TRBD1, 5 bases. Germline V gene data show CDR1 as MNHNS and CDR2 as SASEGT. Trimming took off 0 bases at V and 2 bases at J, with 8 bases between the two ends. The CDR3 has 15 residues. CDR3 residues: CASSEAGGAGNTIYF. The DNA of the CDR3 is TGTGCCAGCAGTGAAGCCGGAGGGGCTGGAAACACCATATATTTT.

CDR3 coding DNA: TGTGCCACCTCGGGGGGCGACGGTGGTGGCTATGGCTACACCTTC. It yields the protein CATSGGDGGGYGYTF. The rearrangement uses TRBV15 and TRBJ1-2; tentatively, D is TRBD1 (6 bases). CDR3 length equals 15 residues. The V end lost 8 bases, the J end lost 4 bases, and 20 bases lay between the germline ends. CDR1 and CDR2 from the germline V gene are LNHNV and YYDKDF (reference sequence).

The chain uses TRBV5-5 and TRBJ2-2; D gene unclear. Trimming took off 4 bases at V and 4 bases at J, with 14 bases between the two ends. CDR1 and CDR2 from the germline V gene are SGHKS and YYEKEE (reference sequence). The CDR3 loop spans 15 amino acids. CDR3 DNA: TGTGCCAGCAGCCCACTGACATCCCTCACCGGGGAGCTGTTTTTT. The encoded protein is CASSPLTSLTGELFF.

V gene TRBV9 combines with J gene TRBJ2-7, with 9 bases aligning to TRBD2. In germline, CDR1 is SGDLS, CDR2 YYNGEE. The CDR3 length is 15 residues. V gave up 4 bases and J gave up 0 bases; unmatched junction bases: 5. The CDR3 sequence: CASSPQAGGSYEQYF. CDR3 DNA sequence: TGTGCCAGCAGCCCCCAAGCGGGAGGCTCCTACGAGCAGTACTTC.